This T cell receptor (beta chain) was recovered during a study of metastatic and nonmetastatic thyroid tumors. About the study: Repertoires from blood and tumor or nodule tissue of malignant and benign thyroid patients were compared. General study results and limits: Versus benign nodules, malignant thyroid tumors reportedly had significantly higher TCR beta diversity, in blood and tumor.

All patients reached thyroid surgery having received no treatment beforehand. In the authors' methods: The study built a papillary thyroid cancer distant-metastasis classifier from CDR3 differences across clinicopathological groups. TCRdb re-clonotyped the PCR reads through MiXCR. TCRdb's processing, not the authors', yielded these V and J calls. The table lists 20,000 to 25,000 clones, about 20% of them singletons. This clone was recorded at least ten times. Its antigen is unknown. Germline values: CDR1 DFQATT, CDR2 SNEGSKA (reference sequence). The CDR3 is made up of 15 amino acids. With V trimmed by 1 base and J by 4 bases, 8 bases remained unmatched.

The sequence was collected from a female donor with papillary thyroid cancer or a benign thyroid nodule (not recorded which). Some clones in this sample may be carry-over from other donors' samples. Sequencing was carried out using blood. The chain recombines TRBV20-1 with TRBJ2-5; the match to TRBD2 covers 8 bases. CDR3 DNA sequence: TGCAGTGCTAGAGGAGCAGCGGGAGATTCAGAGACCCAGTACTTC. This sequence encodes CSARGAAGDSETQYF.